A selection of T cell receptor beta chains follows, all from one sample in a study of blood T cell repertoires in COVID-19. Here immunoSEQ multiplex PCR was the method, and the copy in TCRdb shows in-frame clones only, minus some. This sample carries some 160,000 clones, approximately 80% of them seen once, and the ten largest clones take about 5%. What was sequenced was peripheral blood. The receptors derive from a woman aged 50 to 65 with acute or convalescent COVID-19. Each CDR3 is given with its conserved first and last residue. D genes are given only for firm matches. Clone size appears in some rows only: once, few, many, or a class for an expanded clone.

d_gene	v_gene	j_gene	abundance	CDR3aa	CDR3nt
TRBD2	TRBV7-3	TRBJ2-3	.	CASSVKSGGTDTQYF	TGTGCCAGCAGCGTAAAGAGCGGGGGCACAGATACGCAGTATTTT
.	TRBV12-3/TRBV12-4	TRBJ2-3	.	CASSLARLDTQYF	TGTGCCAGCAGTTTAGCGCGATTGGATACGCAGTATTTT
TRBD1	TRBV2	TRBJ1-1	few	CASSVDRGYSEAFF	TGTGCCAGCAGTGTGGACAGGGGTTATTCTGAAGCTTTCTTT
TRBD1	TRBV18	TRBJ1-2	.	CASSPDRGPDGYTF	TGTGCCAGCTCACCAGACAGGGGGCCTGATGGCTACACCTTC
.	TRBV11-3	TRBJ2-3	.	CASSLRRGRSTDTQYF	TGTGCCAGCAGCCTGAGACGGGGGAGGTCCACAGATACGCAGTATTTT
.	TRBV7-9	TRBJ2-3	.	CASSLGLLPNTDTQYF	TGTGCCAGCAGCTTAGGACTCCTACCGAACACAGATACGCAGTATTTT
.	TRBV5-1	TRBJ2-3	once	CASSPEGVRSDTQYF	TGCGCCAGCAGCCCCGAAGGGGTTAGATCAGATACGCAGTATTTT
.	TRBV19	TRBJ1-5	.	CASSTQGNQPQHF	TGTGCCAGTAGTACACAGGGCAATCAGCCCCAGCATTTT
.	TRBV7-9	TRBJ1-2	.	CASSLVSEINYGYTF	TGTGCCAGCAGCTTAGTCTCAGAAATCAACTATGGCTACACCTTC
TRBD1	TRBV6-5	TRBJ1-6	.	CASRQTGVNSPLHF	TGTGCCAGCAGGCAGACAGGGGTAAATTCACCCCTCCACTTT
.	TRBV7-2	TRBJ1-6	once	CASSPDSSYNSPLHF	TGTGCCAGCAGCCCCGACAGCTCCTATAATTCACCCCTCCACTTT
.	TRBV27	TRBJ2-2	.	CASSLSIIGGSGELFF	TGTGCCAGCAGTTTATCGATAATAGGGGGTTCCGGGGAGCTGTTTTTT
TRBD1	TRBV12-3/TRBV12-4	TRBJ1-2	few	CASSGQVYGYTF	TGTGCCAGCAGTGGACAGGTCTATGGCTACACCTTC
TRBD1	TRBV4-1	TRBJ1-3	.	CASSQDDRENTIYF	TGCGCCAGCAGCCAAGATGACAGGGAAAACACCATATATTTT
TRBD2	TRBV30	TRBJ2-1	.	CAWSKGLADNEQFF	TGTGCCTGGAGTAAGGGACTAGCGGACAATGAGCAGTTCTTC
.	TRBV9	TRBJ2-6	.	CASLKGSGANVLTF	TGTGCCAGCCTAAAGGGGTCTGGGGCCAACGTCCTGACTTTC
TRBD2	TRBV6-5	TRBJ2-5	.	CASRTSVAETQYF	TGTGCCAGCAGGACTAGCGTAGCGGAGACCCAGTACTTC
TRBD1	TRBV4-3	TRBJ2-7	.	CASSQGQGNYEQYF	TGCGCCAGCAGCCAAGGACAGGGGAACTACGAGCAGTACTTC
TRBD1	TRBV11-1	TRBJ1-2	.	CASSLDRGTNYGYTF	TGTGCCAGCAGCTTGGACAGGGGGACTAACTATGGCTACACCTTC
TRBD1	TRBV7-3	TRBJ2-2	.	CASSQHSRGQTGELFF	TGTGCCAGCAGCCAGCATTCCAGGGGGCAAACCGGGGAGCTGTTTTTT
.	TRBV7-2	TRBJ1-2	.	CASSPNPRDLGGYTF	TGTGCCAGCAGCCCGAACCCCCGGGACTTGGGGGGCTACACCTTC
TRBD2	TRBV4-3	TRBJ2-1	.	CASSHDWASGGAEYEQFF	TGCGCCAGCAGCCACGATTGGGCCAGCGGGGGGGCCGAGTATGAGCAGTTCTTC
.	TRBV29-1	TRBJ1-3	few	CSAYADSGNTIYF	TGCAGCGCCTATGCGGACTCTGGAAACACCATATATTTT
.	TRBV7-9	TRBJ1-6	.	CASSLRGGDSPLHF	TGTGCCAGCAGCTTACGGGGTGGCGATTCACCCCTCCACTTT
TRBD2	TRBV5-1	TRBJ2-7	.	CASGEGYEQYF	TGCGCCAGCGGGGAGGGCTACGAGCAGTACTTC
TRBD1	TRBV29-1	TRBJ1-2	.	CSVESPQGVGGYTF	TGCAGCGTTGAAAGCCCGCAGGGGGTAGGTGGCTACACCTTC
.	TRBV5-1	TRBJ2-1	once	CATIHEGPYGAYNEQFF	TGCGCCACTATCCACGAGGGTCCTTACGGCGCCTACAATGAGCAGTTCTTC